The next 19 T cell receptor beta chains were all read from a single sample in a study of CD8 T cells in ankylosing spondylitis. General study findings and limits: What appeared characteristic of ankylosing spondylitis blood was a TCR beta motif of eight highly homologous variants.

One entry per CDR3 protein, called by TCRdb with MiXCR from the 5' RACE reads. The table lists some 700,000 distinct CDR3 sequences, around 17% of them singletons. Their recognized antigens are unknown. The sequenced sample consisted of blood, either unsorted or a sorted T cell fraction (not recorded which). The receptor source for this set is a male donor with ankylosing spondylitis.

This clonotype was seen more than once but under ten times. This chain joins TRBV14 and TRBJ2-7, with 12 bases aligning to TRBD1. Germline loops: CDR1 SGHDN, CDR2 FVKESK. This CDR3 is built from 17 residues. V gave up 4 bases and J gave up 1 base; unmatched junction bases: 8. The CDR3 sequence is CASSPGQGAPGSYEQYF. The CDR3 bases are TGTGCCAGCAGCCCGGGACAGGGGGCGCCCGGGTCCTACGAGCAGTACTTC.

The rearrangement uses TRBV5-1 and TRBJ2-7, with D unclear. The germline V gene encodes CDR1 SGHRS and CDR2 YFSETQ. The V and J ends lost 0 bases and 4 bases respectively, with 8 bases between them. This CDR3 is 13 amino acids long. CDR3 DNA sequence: TGCGCCAGCAGCTTGGGAAAACCTTACGAGCAGTACTTC. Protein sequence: CASSLGKPYEQYF.

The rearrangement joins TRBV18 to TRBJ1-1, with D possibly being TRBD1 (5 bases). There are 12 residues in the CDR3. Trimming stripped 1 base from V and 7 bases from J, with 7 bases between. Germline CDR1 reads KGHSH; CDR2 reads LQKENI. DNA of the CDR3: TGTGCCAGCTCACCACGGGACGGTGAAGCTTTCTTT. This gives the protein CASSPRDGEAFF.

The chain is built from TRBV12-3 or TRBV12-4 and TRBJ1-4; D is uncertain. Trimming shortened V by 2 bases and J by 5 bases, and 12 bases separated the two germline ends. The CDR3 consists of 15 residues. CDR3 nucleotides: TGTGCCAGCAGTTTATCCCGGAAGCAAAATGAAAAACTGTTTTTT. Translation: CASSLSRKQNEKLFF.

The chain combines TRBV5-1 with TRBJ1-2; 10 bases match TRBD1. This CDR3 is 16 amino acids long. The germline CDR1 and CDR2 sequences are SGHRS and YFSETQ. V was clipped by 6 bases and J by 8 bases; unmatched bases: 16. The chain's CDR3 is CASTSPGLTGGGGYTF. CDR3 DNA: TGCGCCAGCACCTCCCCCGGGTTGACAGGGGGCGGCGGCTACACCTTC.

CDR3: CASSGRQIGYGYTF. The CDR3 DNA is TGTGCCAGCAGCGGGAGGCAGATCGGCTATGGCTACACCTTC. The chain uses TRBV5-6 and TRBJ1-2; D gene uncertain. This CDR3 is built from 14 residues. Trimming took off 4 bases at V and 4 bases at J, with 14 bases between the two ends. The germline V gene has CDR1 SGHDT and CDR2 YYEEEE.

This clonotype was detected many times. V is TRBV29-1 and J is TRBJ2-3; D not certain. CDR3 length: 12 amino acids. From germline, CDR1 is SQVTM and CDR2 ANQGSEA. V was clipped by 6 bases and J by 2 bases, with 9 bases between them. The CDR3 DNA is TGCAGCGTGGGCCTACTCACAGATACGCAGTATTTT. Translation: CSVGLLTDTQYF.

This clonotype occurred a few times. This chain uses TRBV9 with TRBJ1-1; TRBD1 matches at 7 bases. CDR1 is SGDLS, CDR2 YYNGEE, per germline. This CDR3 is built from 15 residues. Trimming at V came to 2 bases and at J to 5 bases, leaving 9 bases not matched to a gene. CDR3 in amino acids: CASSVGQDVGTEAFF. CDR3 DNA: TGTGCCAGCAGCGTCGGACAGGACGTGGGGACTGAAGCTTTCTTT.

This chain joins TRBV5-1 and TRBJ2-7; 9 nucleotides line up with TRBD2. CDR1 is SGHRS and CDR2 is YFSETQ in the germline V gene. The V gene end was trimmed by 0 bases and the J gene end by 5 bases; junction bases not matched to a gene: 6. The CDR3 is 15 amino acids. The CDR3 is CASSLAPAGGHEQYF. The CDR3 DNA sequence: TGCGCCAGCAGCTTGGCGCCAGCGGGGGGACACGAGCAGTACTTC.

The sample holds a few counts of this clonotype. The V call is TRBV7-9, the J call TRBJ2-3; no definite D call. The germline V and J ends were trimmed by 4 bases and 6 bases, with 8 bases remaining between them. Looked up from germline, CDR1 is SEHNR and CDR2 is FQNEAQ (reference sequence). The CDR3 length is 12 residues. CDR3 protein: CASSSSFDTQYF. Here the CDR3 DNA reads TGTGCCAGCAGCTCAAGCTTCGATACGCAGTATTTT.

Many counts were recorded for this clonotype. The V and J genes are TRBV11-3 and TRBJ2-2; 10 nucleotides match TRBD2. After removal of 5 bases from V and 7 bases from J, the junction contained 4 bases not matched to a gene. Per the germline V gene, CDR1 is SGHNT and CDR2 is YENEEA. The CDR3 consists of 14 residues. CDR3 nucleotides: TGTGCCAGCAGCGCCGGGACTAGCGACGGGGAGCTGTTTTTT. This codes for CASSAGTSDGELFF.

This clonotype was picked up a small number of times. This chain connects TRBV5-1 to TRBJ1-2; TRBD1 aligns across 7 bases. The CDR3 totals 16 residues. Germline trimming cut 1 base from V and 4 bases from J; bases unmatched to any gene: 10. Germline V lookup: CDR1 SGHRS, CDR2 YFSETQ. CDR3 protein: CASSLIVAGGTYGYTF. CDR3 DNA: TGCGCCAGCAGCTTGATTGTAGCAGGGGGGACCTATGGCTACACCTTC.

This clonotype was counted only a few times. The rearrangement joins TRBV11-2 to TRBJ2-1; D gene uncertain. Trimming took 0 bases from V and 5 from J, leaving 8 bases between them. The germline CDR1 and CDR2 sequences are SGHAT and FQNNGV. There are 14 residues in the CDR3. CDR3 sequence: CASSLDGYHNEQFF. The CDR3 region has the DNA TGTGCCAGCAGCTTAGATGGGTACCACAATGAGCAGTTCTTC.

The CDR3 loop is CSARELGTGFDEQYF. In DNA form, the CDR3 reads TGCAGTGCTAGAGAACTCGGGACAGGGTTCGACGAGCAGTACTTC. This chain links TRBV20-1 with TRBJ2-7, with 9 bases that match TRBD1. CDR1 and CDR2 (germline): DFQATT, SNEGSKA (reference sequence). The junction had 8 bases not matched to a gene; V was cut back by 0 bases and J by 5 bases. This CDR3 has 15 residues.

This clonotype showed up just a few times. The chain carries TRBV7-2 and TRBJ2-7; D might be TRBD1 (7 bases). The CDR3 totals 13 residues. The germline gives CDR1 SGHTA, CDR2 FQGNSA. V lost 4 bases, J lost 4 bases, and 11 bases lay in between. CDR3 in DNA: TGTGCCAGCAGCTCGCGGGACAGATACGAGCAGTACTTC. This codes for CASSSRDRYEQYF. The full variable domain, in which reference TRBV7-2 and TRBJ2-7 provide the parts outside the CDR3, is GAGVSQSPSNKVTEKGKDVELRCDPISGHTALYWYRQSLGQGLEFLIYFQGNSAPDKSGLPSDRFSAERTGGSVSTLTIQRTQQEDSAVYLCASSSRDRYEQYFGPGTRLTVT.

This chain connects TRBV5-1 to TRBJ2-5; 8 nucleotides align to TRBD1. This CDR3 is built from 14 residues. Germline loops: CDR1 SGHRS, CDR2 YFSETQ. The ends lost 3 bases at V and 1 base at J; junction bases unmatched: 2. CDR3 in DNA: TGCGCCAGCAGCTACCAGGGGGCCCAAGAGACCCAGTACTTC. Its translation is CASSYQGAQETQYF.

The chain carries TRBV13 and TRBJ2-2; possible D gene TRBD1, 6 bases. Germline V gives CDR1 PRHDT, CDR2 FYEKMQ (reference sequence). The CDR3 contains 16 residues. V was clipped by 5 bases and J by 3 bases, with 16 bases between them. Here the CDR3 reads CASSHWGRRDTGELFF. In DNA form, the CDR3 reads TGTGCCAGCAGCCATTGGGGGCGCAGGGACACCGGGGAGCTGTTTTTT. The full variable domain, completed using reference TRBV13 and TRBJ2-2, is AAGVIQSPRHLIKEKRETATLKCYPIPRHDTVYWYQQGPGQDPQFLISFYEKMQSDKGSIPDRFSAQQFSDYHSELNMSSLELGDSALYFCASSHWGRRDTGELFFGEGSRLTVL.

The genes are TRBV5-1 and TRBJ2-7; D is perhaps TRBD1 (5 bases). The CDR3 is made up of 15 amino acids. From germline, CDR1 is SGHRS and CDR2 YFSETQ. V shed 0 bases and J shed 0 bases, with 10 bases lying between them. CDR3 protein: CASSLGRTSSYEQYF. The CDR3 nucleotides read TGCGCCAGCAGCTTGGGCCGGACAAGCTCCTACGAGCAGTACTTC.

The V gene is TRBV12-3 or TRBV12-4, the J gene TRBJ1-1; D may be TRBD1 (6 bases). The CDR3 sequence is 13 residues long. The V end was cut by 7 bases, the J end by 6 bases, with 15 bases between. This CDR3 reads CASKRLGGAEAFF. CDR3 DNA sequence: TGTGCCAGCAAGCGCCTCGGGGGCGCTGAAGCTTTCTTT.